These T cell receptor beta chains were read from a single sample in a study of shared clonotypes between healthy human individuals. Sequenced by immunoSEQ multiplex PCR; TCRdb stores in-frame clones only, minus some. Here the sample spans about 1.1 million clones, around 82% being singletons. The sequenced material came from memory CD4+ T cells from PBMCs. The origin of the receptors is a young man in good health. Some clones in this sample may be carry-over from other donors' samples. The CDR3 runs from the conserved cysteine through the conserved F or W. The D gene is left open where the match is weak. A row's size may be missing; if present it is once, few, many or a size class.

d_gene: -
v_gene: TRBV7-9
abundance: -
j_gene: TRBJ1-2
CDR3nt: TGTGCCAGCAGCGCACAGGGCGTACCTACTAACTATGGCTACACCTTC
CDR3aa: CASSAQGVPTNYGYTF

d_gene: TRBD2
v_gene: TRBV4-1
abundance: -
j_gene: TRBJ2-7
CDR3nt: TGCGCCAGCAGCCAGGACCCGGGACTAGCGGGCCTCGAGCAGTACTTC
CDR3aa: CASSQDPGLAGLEQYF

d_gene: -
v_gene: TRBV6-5
abundance: few
j_gene: TRBJ2-7
CDR3nt: TGTGCCACCCAACGGTCCAGGGGAAAAACCTACGAGCAGTACTTC
CDR3aa: CATQRSRGKTYEQYF

d_gene: -
v_gene: TRBV19
abundance: few
j_gene: TRBJ1-1
CDR3nt: TGTGCCAGTAGTATAGAGGCGGGGGGTACTGAAGCTTTCTTT
CDR3aa: CASSIEAGGTEAFF

d_gene: TRBD2
v_gene: TRBV7-2
abundance: -
j_gene: TRBJ2-7
CDR3nt: TGTGCCAGCAGCTTAGCGCTTCTAGCGGGAGCGGGGGAGCAGTACTTC
CDR3aa: CASSLALLAGAGEQYF

d_gene: -
v_gene: TRBV29-1
abundance: -
j_gene: TRBJ1-2
CDR3nt: TGCAGCGTTGATCGTGCCCACTCTATGGAGGGCTACACCTTC
CDR3aa: CSVDRAHSMEGYTF

d_gene: TRBD2
v_gene: TRBV4-1
abundance: -
j_gene: TRBJ2-7
CDR3nt: TGCGCCAGCAGCCAACCCCGGACTAGCGGGAGGGACTACGAGCAGTACTTC
CDR3aa: CASSQPRTSGRDYEQYF

d_gene: -
v_gene: TRBV7-8
abundance: -
j_gene: TRBJ1-5
CDR3nt: TGTGCCAGCAGCTTAGGCCCACAGGGAGGGGATAATCAGCCCCAGCATTTT
CDR3aa: CASSLGPQGGDNQPQHF

d_gene: TRBD2
v_gene: TRBV27
abundance: -
j_gene: TRBJ2-5
CDR3nt: TGTGCCAGCAGTTTAAGGCCCGGCGGGAGGGCCGGGGAGACCCAGTACTTC
CDR3aa: CASSLRPGGRAGETQYF

d_gene: -
v_gene: TRBV9
abundance: once
j_gene: TRBJ2-1
CDR3nt: TGTGCCAGCAGCGTAGCAGGGTCCGGCAGCTCCTACAATGAGCAGTTCTTC
CDR3aa: CASSVAGSGSSYNEQFF

d_gene: -
v_gene: TRBV5-1
abundance: once
j_gene: TRBJ1-2
CDR3nt: TGCGCCAGCAGCTTGGGCCCATACGGGTGGGACTATGGCTACACCTTC
CDR3aa: CASSLGPYGWDYGYTF

d_gene: -
v_gene: TRBV5-1
abundance: -
j_gene: TRBJ1-3
CDR3nt: TGCGCCAGCAGCTTGATCCCAGTCTCTGGAAACACCATATATTTT
CDR3aa: CASSLIPVSGNTIYF

d_gene: -
v_gene: TRBV4-3
abundance: -
j_gene: TRBJ2-5
CDR3nt: TGCGCCAGCAGCCAATTCGGCGAAAGAGAGACCCAGTACTTC
CDR3aa: CASSQFGERETQYF

d_gene: -
v_gene: TRBV28
abundance: -
j_gene: TRBJ1-5
CDR3nt: TGTGCCAGCAGCCCGACGTATGTCAATCAGCCCCAGCATTTT
CDR3aa: CASSPTYVNQPQHF